One sample yielded the 14 T cell receptor beta chains listed below, sequenced in a study of a mutant IDH1 vaccine in newly diagnosed glioma (dated by TCRdb to the early 2020s). The library was made by the immunoSEQ multiplex PCR assay. TCRdb retrieved this table from immuneACCESS and kept in-frame rearrangements only. Not all clones are present; in checked studies, unresolved V genes account for under half, and no reason is known for the remainder. The sample contains tens of thousands of clones, 65% to 85% of them found a single time. Approximately 8.3% of the sample comes from the top ten. For these receptors, no antigen is known. The time point label, as the study defines it: week 11, during vaccination. Every vaccine dose consisted of 300 ug of a 20-mer mutant IDH1 peptide in Montanide, administered subcutaneously together with topical imiquimod. Sequenced here: PBMCs, sampled from a glioma patient whose treatment included an IDH1 peptide vaccine. All receptors derive from a woman between 45 and 60 years old with glioma.

The V gene is TRBV5-6, the J gene TRBJ2-1; 7 nucleotides align to TRBD1. Trimming cost V 1 base and J 3 bases; bases outside gene matches: 4. Germline V gene data show CDR1 as SGHDT and CDR2 as YYEEEE. This CDR3 has 15 amino acids. CDR3 DNA sequence: TGTGCCAGCAGCTTGATTGACAGGGACTACAATGAGCAGTTCTTC. Amino acid sequence: CASSLIDRDYNEQFF.

The V and J genes are TRBV6-4 and TRBJ1-1; a weak D match, TRBD1 (6 bases). This CDR3 is 15 amino acids long. Germline CDR1 is MRHNA and CDR2 is SNTAGT. Trimming stripped 8 bases from V and 1 base from J, with 17 bases between. The CDR3 spells CASHRGGAGNTEAFF. In DNA, the CDR3 is TGTGCCAGCCATCGAGGGGGGGCGGGGAACACTGAAGCTTTCTTT.

The chain carries TRBV7-9 and TRBJ2-3; 9 bases are a match to TRBD1. This CDR3 is 15 amino acids long. Germline CDR1 SEHNR, CDR2 FQNEAQ (reference sequence). J lost 4 bases, V lost 4 bases, and 6 bases had no gene match. Here the CDR3 DNA reads TGTGCCAGCAGCTCCGGGACAGGGAGGGCAGATACGCAGTATTTT. The encoded protein is CASSSGTGRADTQYF.

The V and J genes are TRBV5-4 and TRBJ2-3; TRBD2 aligns across 10 bases. Germline-derived CDR1 and CDR2 are SGHNT and YYREEE (reference sequence). The CDR3 is 16 amino acids. V lost 0 bases to trimming and J lost 3 bases; unmatched junction nucleotides: 4. The CDR3 here is CASSLGLAGETDTQYF. The CDR3 bases are TGTGCCAGCAGCTTGGGTCTAGCGGGGGAGACAGATACGCAGTATTTT.

The rearrangement joins TRBV7-3 to TRBJ1-4; D ambiguous. This CDR3 region has 13 residues. V lost 5 bases, J lost 5 bases, and 9 bases lay in between. CDR1 and CDR2 (germline): SGHTA, FQGTGA. As DNA, the CDR3 is TGTGCCAGCAGCCTAAGCAGGAATGAAAAACTGTTTTTT. This codes for CASSLSRNEKLFF.

This clone was detected only once. This chain joins TRBV27 and TRBJ2-2; D is uncertain. V was shortened by 5 bases and J by 6 bases, with 16 bases between the two germline ends. Germline V lookup: CDR1 MNHEY, CDR2 SMNVEV (reference sequence). The CDR3 contains 15 residues. The CDR3 bases are TGTGCCAGCAGTCGCTTAGCTCGACAAGCCGGGGAGCTGTTTTTT. Protein: CASSRLARQAGELFF.

V is TRBV4-1 and J is TRBJ1-4; 8 bases are shared with TRBD1. The CDR3 is 16 residues long. Germline values: CDR1 MGHRA, CDR2 YSYEKL. V was pared by 0 bases and J by 5 bases, with 5 bases of the junction left unmatched. The CDR3 DNA is TGCGCCAGCAGCCAAGATAGACAGGGGCGGAATGAAAAACTGTTTTTT. Its protein is CASSQDRQGRNEKLFF.

The rearrangement joins TRBV6-5 to TRBJ1-6; the D gene is possibly TRBD1 (5 bases). CDR1 and CDR2 (germline): MNHEY, SVGAGI. Trimming cost V 7 bases and J 4 bases, with 11 bases left between them. The length of the CDR3 is 14 residues. The CDR3 is CASTDSRYNSPLHF. CDR3 DNA: TGTGCCAGCACCGACAGCCGATATAATTCACCCCTCCACTTT.

The chain has TRBV28 and TRBJ1-5; no reliable D call. V dropped 4 bases and J dropped 4 bases, with 11 bases sitting between them. The CDR3 is 14 amino acids. The germline gives CDR1 MDHEN, CDR2 SYDVKM. CDR3 in amino acids: CASSSTRFNQPQHF. The CDR3 DNA reads TGTGCCAGCAGTTCCACAAGGTTTAATCAGCCCCAGCATTTT.

This chain joins TRBV6-5 and TRBJ2-1; TRBD2 aligns across 13 bases. The CDR3 covers 15 residues. The junction had 7 bases not matched to a gene; V was cut back by 6 bases and J by 8 bases. Germline assignment: CDR1 MNHEY and CDR2 SVGAGI. CDR3 in amino acids: CASSPLAGGLDEQFF. CDR3 sequence (DNA): TGTGCCAGCAGCCCACTAGCGGGGGGGCTCGATGAGCAGTTCTTC.

The chain uses TRBV28 and TRBJ2-7; D ambiguous. Trimming took off 7 bases at V and 3 bases at J, with 7 bases between the two ends. The CDR3 extends over 11 amino acids. The germline gives CDR1 MDHEN, CDR2 SYDVKM. As DNA, the CDR3 is TGTGCCAGCACCCATAACTACGAGCAGTACTTC. It translates to CASTHNYEQYF.

J is TRBJ1-3 and V is TRBV7-2, with a tentative D call TRBD1 (6 bases). Between the trimmed V and J ends, which lost 8 bases and 1 base, there was a span of 9 bases. The CDR3 spans 13 residues. The germline gives CDR1 SGHTA, CDR2 FQGNSA. CDR3 residues: CASAQGSGNTIYF. For the CDR3, the DNA is TGTGCCAGCGCACAGGGATCTGGAAACACCATATATTTT.

The chain combines TRBV2 with TRBJ1-6; TRBD1 might be the D (6 bases). V was trimmed by 7 bases and J by 3 bases, leaving 10 bases between them. Germline assignment: CDR1 SNHLY and CDR2 FYNNEI. The CDR3 consists of 14 residues. The DNA of the CDR3 is TGTGCCAGCATTCCGACAGGCTATAATTCACCCCTCCACTTT. This codes for CASIPTGYNSPLHF.

The V gene is TRBV6-6, the J gene TRBJ1-2; D is undetermined. The V gene lost 7 bases and the J gene lost 5 bases, with 14 bases spanning the gap. CDR1 MNHNY and CDR2 SVGAGI come from the germline V gene (reference sequence). The CDR3 is made up of 13 amino acids. The CDR3 DNA follows: TGTGCCAGCACCACAGTGCCGGATTATGGCTACACCTTC. Translated, it gives CASTTVPDYGYTF.